This record concerns one T cell receptor beta chain sequence. This entry comes from a study of blood T cell repertoires in COVID-19. Generated by immunoSEQ multiplex PCR, the TCRdb table keeps only in-frame clones and is missing some. This table holds about 120,000 clones, 60% to 80% found once. The germline V and J ends were trimmed by 1 base and 4 bases, with 7 bases remaining between them. The CDR3 is made up of 14 amino acids. The germline CDR1 and CDR2 sequences are LNHNV and YYDKDF (reference sequence). The sequencing input was peripheral blood. The receptor comes from a woman aged 70-85 years with acute or convalescent COVID-19. The gene calls are TRBV15 and TRBJ1-4; D is ambiguous. The CDR3 reads CATSRVGFNEKLFF. As DNA, the CDR3 is TGTGCCACCAGCAGAGTCGGGTTTAATGAAAAACTGTTTTTT.